This TCR beta chain was observed in a study of CD8 T cells in Susac syndrome. This clonotype was detected once. With 4 bases removed from V and 0 bases from J, the gap between germline ends came to 7 bases. This CDR3 comprises 14 residues. Germline V CDR1 and CDR2: SNHLY, FYNNEI. RNA was extracted with the RNeasy kit, and a quantity of roughly 0.45 to 1 ug was reverse transcribed using random hexamers. TCRdb analysed the immunoSEQ multiplex PCR reads with MiXCR anew, one entry per CDR3 protein. The data show fewer than 350,000 distinct CDR3 sequences, roughly 85% seen once. The clonotype originates from a human donor with multiple sclerosis. The J gene is TRBJ1-3, the V gene TRBV2, with a possible D match to TRBD1 (6 bases). Sequenced sample: CD8+ T cells from PBMCs. The CDR3 sequence is CASSGTVSGNTIYF. CDR3 DNA sequence: TGTGCCAGCAGTGGGACAGTCTCTGGAAACACCATATATTTT.